Given below is one T cell receptor (beta chain) in context. This clonotype was seen repeatedly, ten times or more. Its antigen has not been determined. No much larger clone is present one base from it, and per-base qualities are unavailable. Ophthalmopathy patients were characterized by moderately to severely active disease, a Clinical Activity Score of at least 3, a NOSPECS grade of at least 4, and a disease duration under 3 months. Patients were excluded if they had other autoimmune diseases, uncontrolled infections, pregnancy or lactation. Clinical symptoms, serum thyroxine, TRAb, thyroid ultrasound and orbital computed tomography were used for diagnosis. PBMCs were isolated from more than 8 ml of fresh peripheral blood by Ficoll-Paque density gradient centrifugation. Total RNA was extracted using Trizol reagent, and RNA quality was checked on an Agilent 2100 Bioanalyzer. TCR beta CDR3 regions were amplified from RNA transcripts for repertoire sequencing. The first round of RT-PCR was done with HTBI primers and the Qiagen OneStep RT-PCR kit, and was followed by a second round of multiplex PCR, then size selection and purification. Libraries were sequenced on an Illumina HiSeq2000 using paired-end 100 bp reads. In the authors' own workflow: SOAPnuke was used to process the reads, throwing out any read that had adapters, had uncalled bases, had a mean Phred below 15, or lacked an exact constant-primer or identifier match. High-quality paired reads were merged with COPE v1.2.5. Clonotypes were defined as unique nucleotide sequences and were aligned to IMGT TRB V, D and J references using MiTCR v1.1. The analysis was limited to V-J combinations with a frequency above 0.0001, which together covered more than 98% of repertoires. For each V-J combination, a TCR clonal expansion and chaos score was defined as the ratio of F50 clonal expansion to chaos observed in the TCRdist matrix. Welch's t-statistics and random forest were used to reduce features to about 13 V-J combinations, which were fed into a naive Bayes classifier. The Morisita-Horn index was used to measure how similar the thyroid and blood repertoires were. TCRdb ran its own pipeline on the public reads, namely fastp trimming at Q25 and MiXCR clone calling, and kept in-frame beta chains. Rows are combined by CDR3 protein, so each entry shows the most common genes and DNA. The V and J calls follow TCRdb's processing rather than the paper's. The sample table shows fewer than 350,000 distinct CDR3 sequences, and roughly 17% are seen once. The leading ten clones occupy about 12% of the sample.

This record comes from a study of Graves' ophthalmopathy and Graves' hyperthyroidism (dated by TCRdb to the late 2010s). Study-level background: Peripheral blood was collected at initial diagnosis, prior to any treatment. Following sampling, methimazole starting at 30 mg daily was administered to hyperthyroidism patients, and high-dose intravenous methylprednisolone was administered to ophthalmopathy patients. To explore V-J signatures distinguishing ophthalmopathy from hyperthyroidism, a discovery set of 100 patients (around 42 ophthalmopathy, 57 stable hyperthyroidism) was enrolled. The study used signatures of the TCR beta repertoire to tell Graves' ophthalmopathy apart from Graves' hyperthyroidism and to predict which patients would progress to ophthalmopathy. An independent validation cohort comprised some 19 hyperthyroidism patients and about 16 patients who later progressed from hyperthyroidism to ophthalmopathy. In total, approximately 140 blood samples were TCR-sequenced: 43 ophthalmopathy, under 80 hyperthyroidism and some 17 hyperthyroidism-to-ophthalmopathy patients. T-cell repertoires of thyroid tissue and blood were compared in about 6 hyperthyroidism patients.

General conclusions and limits of the study: No statistical method was used to set the sample size in advance, and the investigators knew which group each participant was assigned to. In validation, the model predicted ophthalmopathy progression with less than 71% sensitivity and roughly 72% specificity; 12 predicted patients were CT-confirmed with GO in a median of around 6 months. In cross-validation, the 13-signature model distinguished ophthalmopathy from stable hyperthyroidism with about 88% sensitivity and around 81% specificity, and in the test set the corresponding values were approximately 80% and 75%. Most expanded thyroid clonotypes with frequency above 0.001 were also detected in blood, suggesting blood repertoires may reflect the thyroid immune response.

The source of this sequence is an adult man with Graves' ophthalmopathy. Sequencing was done on a sample of peripheral blood.

CDR3 region: CASSTSRVSSYTF. Here is the DNA: TGTGCCAGTAGTACCTCGAGGGTTTCGAGCTACACCTTC. In this chain, TRBV19 is recombined with TRBJ1-2, with the D gene uncertain. From the cysteine up to the phenylalanine, the CDR3 has a length of 13 residues. Only the CDR3 portion is preserved as DNA: 39 bases, with reading frame beginning at the first base. Looking up the germline V gene (reference sequence) yields CDR1 LNHDA and CDR2 SQIVND. Trimming at the junction amounts to 4 bases on V and 9 bases on J, and the germline ends lie 15 bases apart.